Listed below are T cell receptor beta chains from one sample, sequenced in a study of post-analysis software for immune sequencing data. Each CDR3 protein gets one entry after TCRdb re-called the PCR reads with MiXCR. The data show a few hundred thousand distinct CDR3 sequences, 35% to 45% seen once. The source material was blood. These receptors were obtained from a girl between 10 and 17 years old with multiple sclerosis. The CDR3 runs from the conserved cysteine through the conserved F or W. Each record gives: CDR3 DNA, CDR3 protein, J gene, clone size, V gene, D gene. A D gene is named only where the DNA matches it firmly. The size field is filled for only some rows; it gives once, few, many or a size class.

TGCAGTGCTGGCGACCCGTCGTATGAGCAGTTCTTC | CSAGDPSYEQFF | TRBJ2-1 | many | TRBV20-1 | .
TGCAGTGCTATTAGTTTCGGGGGACTAGCGGGAACAGATACGCAGTATTTT | CSAISFGGLAGTDTQYF | TRBJ2-3 | . | TRBV20-1 | TRBD2
TGCAGTGCTAGAGTCGACAGGGATAATTCGGCTTTCTTT | CSARVDRDNSAFF | TRBJ1-1 | many | TRBV20-1 | TRBD1
TGTGCCGGCAGTTTAGGGCAGGGGGTTCAAGAGACCCAGTACTTC | CAGSLGQGVQETQYF | TRBJ2-5 | . | TRBV28 | TRBD1
TGCAGTGCTAGGGCTTTGCAGGATACGCAGTATTTT | CSARALQDTQYF | TRBJ2-3 | few | TRBV20-1 | .
TGTGCCAGCAGCTTAGATGGGGGCACAGATACGCAGTATTTT | CASSLDGGTDTQYF | TRBJ2-3 | many | TRBV11-2 | .
TGCAGTGCTAGCCAGGACACAGATACGCAGTATTTT | CSASQDTDTQYF | TRBJ2-3 | many | TRBV20-1 | .
TGCGCCAGCAGCTTGGCCCTGGGACTAGCGGGAGGCGTTGAGCAGTACTTC | CASSLALGLAGGVEQYF | TRBJ2-7 | . | TRBV5-1 | TRBD2
TGTGCCAGCAGCCAAGTGGACACCCGAAGGGGTACGCAGTATTTT | CASSQVDTRRGTQYF | TRBJ2-3 | . | TRBV4-2 | .
TGTGCCAGCAGTAGGACTAGCGGGAGGGCCCAGTACTTC | CASSRTSGRAQYF | TRBJ2-5 | many | TRBV28 | TRBD2
TGTGCCAGCAGGCTCGGACAGTTCTACGAGCAGTACTTC | CASRLGQFYEQYF | TRBJ2-7 | few | TRBV6-5 | .
TGCAGTGCTACGTACAGGGGAAGAGACACCCAGTACTTC | CSATYRGRDTQYF | TRBJ2-5 | many | TRBV20-1 | TRBD1
TGCGCCAGCAGCCCGAGGATAGCGGGAGGGAGACGAGAGACCCAGTACTTC | CASSPRIAGGRRETQYF | TRBJ2-5 | . | TRBV5-1 | TRBD2
TGTGCCAGCAGCTTAGGACCCGACCAGCCCCAGCATTTT | CASSLGPDQPQHF | TRBJ1-5 | many | TRBV5-5 | .
TGCGCCAGCAGCTTACCGAAGACAGACTCCAGCACTCAAGGGATGAACACTGAAGCTTTCTTT | CASSLPKTDSSTQGMNTEAFF | TRBJ1-1 | few | TRBV5-1 | .
TGTGCCAGCAGCTTAGAACGGCACAATGAGCAGTTCTTC | CASSLERHNEQFF | TRBJ2-1 | many | TRBV7-6 | .
TGTGCCAGCACCTCGGTCCCGGGACTCAGCACAGATACGCAGTATTTT | CASTSVPGLSTDTQYF | TRBJ2-3 | many | TRBV7-2 | .
TGCAGTGCTAGAGATATAGCGGGCAAGCAAGAGACCCAGTACTTC | CSARDIAGKQETQYF | TRBJ2-5 | many | TRBV20-1 | TRBD2
TGCGCCAGCAGCTTGGAGGTGACAGGGTATGGCTACACCTTC | CASSLEVTGYGYTF | TRBJ1-2 | many | TRBV5-1 | TRBD1
TGTGCCAGCAGCCGCGGACTAGGGGAGACCCAGTACTTC | CASSRGLGETQYF | TRBJ2-5 | many | TRBV7-3 | TRBD2
TGTGCCAGCAGCCAAGAAAGGACCGGCGGACTAGCGGGAGGGATTTCAGATACGCAGTATTTT | CASSQERTGGLAGGISDTQYF | TRBJ2-3 | few | TRBV14 | TRBD2
TGTGCCAGCACAACGGGGGGGCGTCAAGAGACCCAGTACTTC | CASTTGGRQETQYF | TRBJ2-5 | . | TRBV12-3/TRBV12-4 | TRBD2